Below, 4 T cell receptor beta chains from the same sample are listed, as sequenced in a study of blood T cell repertoires in COVID-19. TCRdb's copy holds only in-frame clones and misses some; the assay was immunoSEQ multiplex PCR. Of a few hundred thousand clones detected, more than 75% appear once; the ten largest clones hold about 7%. The sample consisted of PBMCs or T cells enriched from blood (not recorded which). The receptors were gathered from a woman between 50 and 59 years old who had been exposed to COVID-19.

V and J are TRBV4-1 and TRBJ1-1, with 9 positions matching TRBD1. The ends lost 4 bases at V and 1 base at J; junction bases unmatched: 7. Per the germline V gene, CDR1 is MGHRA and CDR2 is YSYEKL. This CDR3 region has 16 residues. This CDR3 reads CASSRSGQGRNTEAFF. In DNA, the CDR3 is TGCGCCAGCAGCCGGAGCGGACAGGGGAGGAACACTGAAGCTTTCTTT.

The J gene is TRBJ1-6, the V gene TRBV19; TRBD1 aligns across 8 bases. This CDR3 spans 14 amino acids. The trim removed 5 bases at V and 8 bases at J, leaving 5 bases unmatched. Per germline, CDR1 LNHDA and CDR2 SQIVND (reference sequence). The CDR3 reads CASSPQGADSPLHF. Here the CDR3 DNA reads TGTGCCAGTAGTCCCCAGGGGGCTGATTCACCCCTCCACTTT.

The V and J genes are TRBV7-9 and TRBJ2-3; D is uncertain. The CDR3 is made up of 13 amino acids. The V end was cut by 3 bases, the J end by 3 bases, with 7 bases between. CDR1 SEHNR and CDR2 FQNEAQ come from the germline V gene (reference sequence). For the CDR3, the DNA is TGTGCCAGCAGCTTCCCCCAGACAGATACGCAGTATTTT. Translated: CASSFPQTDTQYF.

V usage is TRBV28 and J usage is TRBJ1-2; 8 nucleotides agree with TRBD1. The CDR3 runs to 16 residues. With 3 bases clipped from V and 1 base from J, the junction kept 7 bases outside the gene matches. Germline lookup yields CDR1 MDHEN and CDR2 SYDVKM. In nucleotides, the CDR3 is TGTGCCAGCAGTTTTAGGACAGGGCCTTTTAACTATGGCTACACCTTC. The encoded protein is CASSFRTGPFNYGYTF.